Included here is one TCR beta chain sequence, with context. No antigen is known for it. The record originates from a study of blood T cells in healthy people across ages. Study as a whole: Template switching retrieved approximately one barcoded beta molecule for each two T cells.

Study-wide findings and caveats: Expanded clonotype shifts may have been confounded, as the donors had an unknown CMV status.

Germline assignment: CDR1 SGHTA and CDR2 FQGNSA. V lost 2 bases and J lost 7, with 12 bases in between. The CDR3 is made up of 14 amino acids. A second PCR, run for about 7 to 12 cycles, used a sample-barcoded 5' primer plus a J-beta primer mix. Each cDNA molecule was tagged by a template-switch adaptor with 12 random nucleotides. TCRdb re-derived calls from the 5' RACE reads in MiXCR, one entry per CDR3 protein. The sample gives hundreds of thousands of distinct CDR3 sequences, more than 55% of which show up once; roughly 24% is in the top ten. The sample was blood. The TCR sequence derives from a man aged 40-55 years in good health. This chain links TRBV7-2 with TRBJ2-1, with D tentatively TRBD1 (6 bases). The CDR3 is CASSLFTGSNEQFF. The CDR3 coding sequence is TGTGCCAGCAGCTTATTTACAGGGTCGAATGAGCAGTTCTTC.